The T cell receptor beta chain under discussion was sequenced for a study of STAT3 mutations in large granular lymphocyte leukemia. Only in-frame clones appear in the TCRdb table, and some are missing; sequencing was by immunoSEQ multiplex PCR. The profile covers about 10,000 clones, with approximately 90% appearing a single time and approximately 40% taken by the ten largest. Regarding the study as a whole: In T-cell large granular lymphocyte leukemia, about half of patients showed multiple immunodominant subclonotypes.

Trimming removed 4 bases from V and 3 bases from J, with 13 bases in between. The CDR3 extends over 14 amino acids. Germline loops: CDR1 SGHNT, CDR2 YYREEE (reference sequence). In the case of this clone: The antigen is unknown.

Sequencing used peripheral blood mononuclear cells. This receptor was identified in a man in his 60s with T-cell large granular lymphocyte leukemia. Some clones in this sample may be carry-over from other donors' samples. The chain uses TRBV5-4 and TRBJ1-2; unclear D gene. For the CDR3, the DNA is TGTGCCAGCAGCAGGACTCCGGCGGACTATGGCTACACCTTC. Its translation is CASSRTPADYGYTF. The full variable domain, with the rest looked up from reference TRBV5-4 and TRBJ1-2, is ETGVTQSPTHLIKTRGQQVTLRCSSQSGHNTVSWYQQALGQGPQFIFQYYREEENGRGNFPPRFSGLQFPNYSSELNVNALELDDSALYLCASSRTPADYGYTFGSGTRLTVV.